A selection of T cell receptor beta chains follows, all from one sample in a study of T-cell reconstitution after alpha-beta-depleted transplantation in children. One entry per CDR3 protein results from TCRdb running MiXCR on the PCR reads. The sample contains fewer than 550,000 distinct CDR3 sequences, 11% of which appear only once. The sample in question was PBMCs, mostly from graft donor cells, obtained 180 days after TCRalphabeta/CD19-depleted stem cell transplant. These TCRs come from a female patient aged 2-9 years who had a stem cell transplant for aplastic anemia, so the T cells may come from the graft donor. Both conserved end residues are part of each CDR3. D genes are given only for firm matches. Clone size is stated in some rows and not others, as once, few, many or a class when expanded.

abundance | j_gene | v_gene | d_gene | CDR3aa | CDR3nt
few | TRBJ2-3 | TRBV14 | NA | CASSRGTSTQYF | TGTGCCAGCAGCCGAGGGACCTCTACGCAGTATTTT
few | TRBJ1-5 | TRBV5-5 | NA | CASSTQGQPQHF | TGTGCCAGCAGTACCCAGGGACAGCCCCAGCATTTT
many | TRBJ1-5 | TRBV28 | NA | CASRTGGFNQPQHF | TGTGCCAGCAGAACCGGGGGGTTCAATCAGCCCCAGCATTTT
few | TRBJ2-7 | TRBV15 | TRBD2 | CATSSWAELAGVDEQYF | TGTGCCACCAGCAGTTGGGCCGAACTAGCGGGAGTCGACGAGCAGTACTTC
few | TRBJ2-2 | TRBV12-3/TRBV12-4 | NA | CASSHTDGSTGELFF | TGTGCCAGCAGTCATACGGACGGAAGCACCGGGGAGCTGTTTTTT
NA | TRBJ2-1 | TRBV9 | TRBD2 | CASSLPGGRDSYNEQFF | TGTGCCAGCAGCCTCCCGGGGGGGCGGGACTCGTACAATGAGCAGTTCTTC
few | TRBJ1-4 | TRBV29-1 | NA | CSVVGGPANEKLFF | TGCAGCGTTGTGGGGGGCCCGGCTAATGAAAAACTGTTTTTT
NA | TRBJ2-3 | TRBV7-9 | NA | CASSLTSFGSTDTQYF | TGTGCCAGCAGCTTAACGAGCTTCGGGAGCACAGATACGCAGTATTTT
NA | TRBJ2-3 | TRBV11-2 | TRBD2 | CASSFRTSGSSDTQYF | TGTGCCAGCAGCTTTCGGACTAGCGGGAGTTCGGATACGCAGTATTTT
NA | TRBJ2-7 | TRBV12-3/TRBV12-4 | TRBD2 | CASSLRFAGGPGYEQYF | TGTGCCAGCAGTTTGCGTTTCGCGGGAGGCCCCGGGTACGAGCAGTACTTC
NA | TRBJ1-2 | TRBV27 | TRBD1 | CASGPSGQGGNGYTF | TGTGCCAGCGGTCCGTCGGGACAGGGGGGGAATGGCTACACCTTC
many | TRBJ2-5 | TRBV20-1 | TRBD2 | CSARVLLAGEETQYF | TGCAGTGCTAGAGTATTACTAGCGGGAGAAGAGACCCAGTACTTC
NA | TRBJ2-1 | TRBV7-2 | TRBD2 | CASSFARGLAGENEQFF | TGTGCCAGCAGCTTTGCTAGGGGCCTAGCGGGGGAGAATGAGCAGTTCTTC
few | TRBJ2-7 | TRBV18 | TRBD1 | CASSPGTGVYEQYF | TGTGCCAGCTCACCAGGGACAGGGGTCTACGAGCAGTACTTC
few | TRBJ2-7 | TRBV6-1 | TRBD2 | CASKRTSGRYEQYF | TGTGCCAGCAAACGGACTAGCGGCCGATACGAGCAGTACTTC
few | TRBJ1-5 | TRBV28 | TRBD1 | CASIRSTGNGHQPQHF | TGTGCCAGCATCCGCTCGACAGGGAACGGGCATCAGCCCCAGCATTTT
NA | TRBJ2-7 | TRBV28 | NA | CARSNKGVSYEQYF | TGTGCCAGGTCAAATAAGGGGGTCTCCTACGAGCAGTACTTC
NA | TRBJ2-1 | TRBV7-2 | NA | CASSLAARQHSYNEQFF | TGTGCCAGCAGCTTAGCGGCCAGGCAGCACTCCTACAATGAGCAGTTCTTC
once | TRBJ1-2 | TRBV4-3 | NA | CASSPWTAELYGYTF | TGCGCCAGCAGCCCATGGACAGCAGAACTTTATGGCTACACCTTC
NA | TRBJ2-1 | TRBV5-6 | TRBD2 | CASSLAKTSGRTPLSYNEQFF | TGTGCCAGCAGCTTGGCCAAGACTAGCGGGAGAACTCCCCTCTCCTACAATGAGCAGTTCTTC